These 24 T cell receptor beta chains share one sample of origin, sequenced in a study of blood T cell repertoires in COVID-19. Data came from immunoSEQ multiplex PCR; TCRdb stores just in-frame clones and leaves some out. The sample yields about 130,000 clones, roughly 86% seen once. The source material was peripheral blood. The origin of the receptors is a woman aged 70 to 79 with COVID-19, enrolled during active disease.

The rearrangement joins TRBV10-2 to TRBJ2-7; TRBD1 matches at 7 bases. J gave up 0 bases and V 3 bases, and 5 bases lay outside the gene matches. Looked up from germline, CDR1 is WSHSY and CDR2 is SAAADI. The CDR3 has 15 residues. CDR3 loop: CASSDPGTVSYEQYF. For the CDR3, the DNA is TGCGCCAGCAGTGACCCCGGGACAGTCTCCTACGAGCAGTACTTC.

This rearrangement joins TRBV5-1 to TRBJ1-1; no clear D. Germline-derived CDR1 and CDR2 are SGHRS and YFSETQ. The CDR3 sequence is 13 residues long. V dropped 4 bases and J dropped 0 bases, with 7 bases sitting between them. CDR3 nucleotides: TGCGCCAGCAGCCAGAACATGAACACTGAAGCTTTCTTT. It yields the protein CASSQNMNTEAFF.

The genes are TRBV19 and TRBJ1-1, with D unresolved. V was clipped by 3 bases and J by 3 bases, with 14 bases between them. This CDR3 is built from 15 residues. CDR1 LNHDA and CDR2 SQIVND come from the germline V gene (reference sequence). DNA of the CDR3: TGTGCCAGTAGTATCCGTATTTCGGCGGACACTGAAGCTTTCTTT. This gives the protein CASSIRISADTEAFF.

The chain is built from TRBV3-1 (or the pseudogene TRBV3-2) and TRBJ1-2, with D maybe TRBD1 (5 bases). Per germline, CDR1 LGHDT and CDR2 YNNKEL (reference sequence). The germline V and J ends were trimmed by 4 bases and 4 bases, with 10 bases remaining between them. CDR3 size: 13 residues. CDR3 protein: CASSPRATYGYTF. Written as DNA, the CDR3 is TGTGCCAGCAGCCCCAGGGCAACCTATGGCTACACCTTC.

The V and J genes are TRBV3-1 (or the pseudogene TRBV3-2) and TRBJ2-1, with 8 bases identical to TRBD2. Germline V gives CDR1 LGHDT, CDR2 YNNKEL (reference sequence). The CDR3 covers 14 residues. The J segment lost 2 bases and the V segment lost 8 bases, leaving 5 bases of the junction unmatched. As DNA, the CDR3 is TGTGCCAGCTGGGGCGGGGGGACCTACAATGAGCAGTTCTTC. Translated, it gives CASWGGGTYNEQFF.

This rearrangement joins TRBV15 to TRBJ1-5, with D possibly TRBD1 on 5 matching bases. Germline V gene data show CDR1 as LNHNV and CDR2 as YYDKDF (reference sequence). Trimming left V 0 bases short and J 3 bases short, with 15 bases between. The CDR3 has 17 amino acids. Here the CDR3 reads CATSRDRGTGANQPQHF. The DNA of the CDR3 is TGTGCCACCAGCAGAGATAGGGGAACAGGCGCCAATCAGCCCCAGCATTTT.

V and J are TRBV19 and TRBJ2-3; 7 nucleotides match TRBD2. The CDR3 spans 17 residues. The V segment lost 7 bases and the J segment 5 bases; nucleotides outside the gene matches: 18. The germline CDR1 and CDR2 sequences are LNHDA and SQIVND (reference sequence). The CDR3 loop is CASTPQRMAGVGDTQYF. Written as DNA, the CDR3 is TGTGCCAGTACCCCACAGCGGATGGCGGGGGTTGGAGATACGCAGTATTTT.

This clone appeared a few times. This rearrangement joins TRBV5-6 to TRBJ1-3; 8 nucleotides line up with TRBD1. The ends lost 7 bases at V and 0 bases at J; junction bases unmatched: 15. This CDR3 contains 18 residues. Germline V gene lookup returns CDR1 SGHDT and CDR2 YYEEEE. CDR3 coding DNA: TGTGCCAGCTCCGCCGATTGGACAGGGACTTCCTCTGGAAACACCATATATTTT. Translation: CASSADWTGTSSGNTIYF. The variable domain in full, completed from reference TRBV5-6 and TRBJ1-3, reads DAGVTQSPTHLIKTRGQQVTLRCSPKSGHDTVSWYQQALGQGPQFIFQYYEEEERQRGNFPDRFSGHQFPNYSSELNVNALLLGDSALYLCASSADWTGTSSGNTIYFGEGSWLTVV.

The chain carries TRBV12-3 or TRBV12-4 and TRBJ2-7; tentative D call: TRBD1 (5 bases). V shed 6 bases and J shed 7 bases, with 16 bases lying between them. This CDR3 is built from 13 residues. CDR3 residues: CASSAAGSREQYF. CDR3 sequence (DNA): TGTGCCAGCAGCGCTGCAGGGTCCCGGGAGCAGTACTTC.

V gene TRBV7-2 combines with J gene TRBJ1-6; TRBD1 matches 8 bases. The CDR3 spans 18 residues. V trimming: 2 bases; J trimming: 0 bases; junction bases outside the gene matches: 6. Germline V gene lookup returns CDR1 SGHTA and CDR2 FQGNSA. The CDR3: CASSLIQGDSSYNSPLHF. The CDR3 bases are TGTGCCAGCAGCTTAATACAGGGGGACAGCTCCTATAATTCACCCCTCCACTTT. The complete variable domain, with remaining parts taken from reference TRBV7-2 and TRBJ1-6, reads GAGVSQSPSNKVTEKGKDVELRCDPISGHTALYWYRQSLGQGLEFLIYFQGNSAPDKSGLPSDRFSAERTGGSVSTLTIQRTQQEDSAVYLCASSLIQGDSSYNSPLHFGNGTRLTVT.

The chain employs TRBV5-1 and TRBJ2-5; 7 bases align to TRBD2. The CDR3 has 17 amino acids. Trimming cost V 4 bases and J 1 base; bases outside gene matches: 13. Germline V gene data show CDR1 as SGHRS and CDR2 as YFSETQ. CDR3 region: CASSAFEGAGAQETQYF. The CDR3 DNA sequence: TGCGCCAGCAGCGCCTTCGAGGGCGCGGGAGCCCAAGAGACCCAGTACTTC.

The gene calls are TRBV5-1 and TRBJ2-1; 8 nucleotides agree with TRBD1. The germline gives CDR1 SGHRS, CDR2 YFSETQ. This CDR3 spans 15 amino acids. V trimming: 0 bases; J trimming: 8 bases; junction bases outside the gene matches: 7. The CDR3 is CASSLAAGGRDEQFF. The CDR3 nucleotides are TGCGCCAGCAGCTTGGCGGCAGGGGGCAGGGATGAGCAGTTCTTC.

This chain connects TRBV6-5 to TRBJ2-7; TRBD1 agrees at 9 bases. Germline trimming cut 8 bases from V and 3 bases from J; bases unmatched to any gene: 5. In germline, CDR1 is MNHEY, CDR2 SVGAGI. This CDR3 comprises 13 residues. The CDR3 region is CASAPGQGYEQYF. CDR3 DNA: TGTGCCAGCGCTCCGGGACAGGGCTACGAGCAGTACTTC.

This chain links TRBV15 with TRBJ2-1, with 11 bases lining up with TRBD2. V gave up 2 bases and J gave up 2 bases; unmatched junction bases: 8. CDR3 length: 18 residues. The germline V gene has CDR1 LNHNV and CDR2 YYDKDF (reference sequence). CDR3 residues: CATSRLSGGAVPYNEQFF. CDR3 nucleotides: TGTGCCACCAGCAGACTTAGCGGGGGGGCCGTCCCCTACAATGAGCAGTTCTTC.

The chain has TRBV3-1 (or the pseudogene TRBV3-2) and TRBJ1-2, with TRBD1 matching 7 bases. CDR3 size: 15 residues. The germline V gene encodes CDR1 LGHDT and CDR2 YNNKEL (reference sequence). J was trimmed by 2 bases and V by 4 bases; bases with no gene match: 7. The CDR3 DNA sequence: TGTGCCAGCAGCCTCACAGGGGACACCAACTATGGCTACACCTTC. Its protein product is CASSLTGDTNYGYTF.

A word on this clone: Distinct nucleotide sequences in the sample also encode this CDR3. J is TRBJ1-4 and V is TRBV6-5; TRBD1 is a possible D gene (5 bases). V lost 5 bases and J 0 bases, leaving 7 bases between the germline ends. Germline V gives CDR1 MNHEY, CDR2 SVGAGI. The CDR3 length is 14 residues. Here the CDR3 reads CASSRGATNEKLFF. The CDR3 DNA follows: TGTGCCAGCAGTCGGGGGGCAACTAATGAAAAACTGTTTTTT.

V and J are TRBV19 and TRBJ1-3; the D is unclear. CDR3 length: 16 amino acids. Germline V gene sequence: CDR1 LNHDA, CDR2 SQIVND (reference sequence). The V and J ends lost 4 bases and 0 bases respectively, with 13 bases between them. The CDR3 coding sequence is TGTGCCAGTAGTAACCCCCCGGGAGGCTCTGGAAACACCATATATTTT. It yields the protein CASSNPPGGSGNTIYF. The variable domain in full, completed from reference TRBV19 and TRBJ1-3, reads DGGITQSPKYLFRKEGQNVTLSCEQNLNHDAMYWYRQDPGQGLRLIYYSQIVNDFQKGDIAEGYSVSREKKESFPLTVTSAQKNPTAFYLCASSNPPGGSGNTIYFGEGSWLTVV.

The chain joins TRBV28 to TRBJ2-2; TRBD1 aligns across 10 bases. The V gene end was trimmed by 2 bases and the J gene end by 6 bases; junction bases not matched to a gene: 6. CDR1 is MDHEN, CDR2 SYDVKM, per germline. The CDR3 extends over 16 amino acids. The CDR3 DNA is TGTGCCAGCAGTTTAACGGGACAGGGGCGGGCCGGGGAGCTGTTTTTT. Translated, it gives CASSLTGQGRAGELFF.

The V gene is TRBV7-2, the J gene TRBJ2-3; 11 nucleotides agree with TRBD2. V shed 5 bases, J shed 4 bases, and the junction held 8 bases outside the gene matches. The CDR3 contains 16 residues. Per germline, CDR1 SGHTA and CDR2 FQGNSA. CDR3 in DNA: TGTGCCAGCAGCCACAATTTAGCGGGGGGGGCAGATACGCAGTATTTT. It specifies CASSHNLAGGADTQYF.

This clone was detected only a few times. The chain links TRBV2 to TRBJ2-7; TRBD1 might be the D (6 bases). V lost 3 bases, J lost 3 bases, and 15 bases lay in between. The CDR3 runs to 15 residues. Germline V gene data show CDR1 as SNHLY and CDR2 as FYNNEI. DNA for the CDR3: TGTGCCAGCAGTGACCCCCCCCGGACAGTCTACGAGCAGTACTTC. This encodes CASSDPPRTVYEQYF.

This clone was detected a few times. The V gene is TRBV6-6, the J gene TRBJ1-6; TRBD1 agrees at 7 bases. J was trimmed by 4 bases and V by 0 bases; bases with no gene match: 3. The CDR3 contains 16 residues. From germline, CDR1 is MNHNY and CDR2 SVGAGI (reference sequence). This chain's CDR3 is CASSYSPGGYNSPLHF. The CDR3 DNA follows: TGTGCCAGCAGTTACTCCCCAGGGGGTTATAATTCACCCCTCCACTTT.

The chain joins TRBV5-1 to TRBJ2-5; possibly TRBD1 for D (6 bases). The V gene lost 4 bases and the J gene lost 5 bases, with 18 bases spanning the gap. In germline, CDR1 is SGHRS, CDR2 YFSETQ. The CDR3 has 15 residues. The DNA of the CDR3 is TGCGCCAGCAGCGGGACCGGACAGCCTGGGGAGACCCAGTACTTC. Its translation is CASSGTGQPGETQYF.

This clone was counted between two and nine times. The chain is built from TRBV5-1 and TRBJ1-3; D is perhaps TRBD1 (5 bases). Germline V gives CDR1 SGHRS, CDR2 YFSETQ. Between the trimmed V and J ends, which lost 1 base and 3 bases, there was a span of 11 bases. This CDR3 contains 15 residues. CDR3 nucleotide sequence: TGCGCCAGCAGCTTGTCCGGGGGGGATGGAAACACCATATATTTT. It translates to CASSLSGGDGNTIYF.

The V and J genes are TRBV18 and TRBJ1-5; D ambiguous. This CDR3 contains 15 residues. Germline CDR1 is KGHSH and CDR2 is LQKENI. The V gene lost 1 base and the J gene lost 2 bases, with 9 bases spanning the gap. CDR3 nucleotides: TGTGCCAGCTCACCACTCCCTATAGGCAATCAGCCCCAGCATTTT. Translation gives CASSPLPIGNQPQHF.